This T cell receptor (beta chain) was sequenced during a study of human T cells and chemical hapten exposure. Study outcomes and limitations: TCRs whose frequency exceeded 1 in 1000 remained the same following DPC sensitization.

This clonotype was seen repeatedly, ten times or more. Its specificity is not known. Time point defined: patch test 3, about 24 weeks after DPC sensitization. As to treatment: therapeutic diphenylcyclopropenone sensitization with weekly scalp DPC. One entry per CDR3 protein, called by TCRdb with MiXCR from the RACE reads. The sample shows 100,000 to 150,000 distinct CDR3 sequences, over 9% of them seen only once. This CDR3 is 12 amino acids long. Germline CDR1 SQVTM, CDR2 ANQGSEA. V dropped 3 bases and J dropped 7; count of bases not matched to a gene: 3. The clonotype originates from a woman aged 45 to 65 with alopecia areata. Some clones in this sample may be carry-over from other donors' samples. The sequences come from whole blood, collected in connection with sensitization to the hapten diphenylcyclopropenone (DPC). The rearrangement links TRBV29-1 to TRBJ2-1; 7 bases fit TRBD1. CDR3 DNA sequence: TGCAGCGTTGATCCCAGGGGGAATGAGCAGTTCTTC. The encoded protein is CSVDPRGNEQFF.